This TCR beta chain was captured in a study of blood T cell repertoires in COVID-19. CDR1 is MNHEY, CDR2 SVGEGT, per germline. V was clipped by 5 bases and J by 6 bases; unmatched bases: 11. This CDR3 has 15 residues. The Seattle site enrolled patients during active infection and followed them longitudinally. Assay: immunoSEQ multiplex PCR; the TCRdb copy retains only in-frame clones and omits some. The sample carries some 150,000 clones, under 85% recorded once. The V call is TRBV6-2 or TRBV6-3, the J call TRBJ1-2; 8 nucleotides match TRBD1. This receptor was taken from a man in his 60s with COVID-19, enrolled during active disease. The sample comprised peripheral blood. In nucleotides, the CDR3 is TGTGCCAGCAGTGATCCGGCGACAGGGGAAAATGGCTACACCTTC. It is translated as CASSDPATGENGYTF.